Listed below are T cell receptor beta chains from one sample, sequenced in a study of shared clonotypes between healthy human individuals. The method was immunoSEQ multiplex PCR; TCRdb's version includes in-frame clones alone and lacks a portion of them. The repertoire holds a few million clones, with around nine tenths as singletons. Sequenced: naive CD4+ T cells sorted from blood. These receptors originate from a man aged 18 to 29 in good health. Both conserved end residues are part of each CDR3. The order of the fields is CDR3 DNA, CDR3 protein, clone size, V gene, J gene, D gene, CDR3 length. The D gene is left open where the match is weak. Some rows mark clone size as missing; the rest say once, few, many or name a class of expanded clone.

cdr3_nt: TGTGCCAGCAGTGAAGGCGGCTTCTTCTATGGCTACACCTTC
cdr3_aa: CASSEGGFFYGYTF
clone_size: .
v_call: TRBV25-1
j_call: TRBJ1-2
d_call: .
cdr3_length: 14

cdr3_nt: TGTGCCAGCAGTTACGACACCGCCGATGGCTACACCTTC
cdr3_aa: CASSYDTADGYTF
clone_size: .
v_call: TRBV6-5
j_call: TRBJ1-2
d_call: .
cdr3_length: 13

cdr3_nt: TGTGCCAGCAGCCTCCTAGGACAGGGGGCGTACGAGCAGTACTTC
cdr3_aa: CASSLLGQGAYEQYF
clone_size: .
v_call: TRBV6-5
j_call: TRBJ2-7
d_call: TRBD1
cdr3_length: 15

cdr3_nt: TGTGCCAGCTCACGGCCCCGACTCCAAGAGACCCAGTACTTC
cdr3_aa: CASSRPRLQETQYF
clone_size: .
v_call: TRBV18
j_call: TRBJ2-5
d_call: .
cdr3_length: 14

cdr3_nt: TGTGCTAGTGGTTCCGGGACAGTCTATGGCTACACCTTC
cdr3_aa: CASGSGTVYGYTF
clone_size: .
v_call: TRBV12-5
j_call: TRBJ1-2
d_call: TRBD1
cdr3_length: 13

cdr3_nt: TGCGCCAGCAGCCGAGTAGGGCAGGGTGGTCAATCATCAAATAACTATGGCTACACCTTC
cdr3_aa: CASSRVGQGGQSSNNYGYTF
clone_size: .
v_call: TRBV4-1
j_call: TRBJ1-2
d_call: .
cdr3_length: 20

cdr3_nt: TGTGCCATCAATCCGGACAACCTTGAGGGCACCATATATTTT
cdr3_aa: CAINPDNLEGTIYF
clone_size: .
v_call: TRBV10-3
j_call: TRBJ1-3
d_call: .
cdr3_length: 14

cdr3_nt: TGTGCCAGCAGCCTTGGGACTAGCGGGGGAAAGACCCAGTACTTC
cdr3_aa: CASSLGTSGGKTQYF
clone_size: .
v_call: TRBV9
j_call: TRBJ2-5
d_call: TRBD2
cdr3_length: 15

cdr3_nt: TGTGCCAGCAGCAGTATCTATGGCTACACCTTC
cdr3_aa: CASSSIYGYTF
clone_size: once
v_call: TRBV2
j_call: TRBJ1-2
d_call: .
cdr3_length: 11

cdr3_nt: TGTGCCAGCAGTTACTCAGCACTCAACAATCAGCCCCAGCATTTT
cdr3_aa: CASSYSALNNQPQHF
clone_size: .
v_call: TRBV6-5
j_call: TRBJ1-5
d_call: .
cdr3_length: 15

cdr3_nt: TGTGCCAGCAGTGCACGCTGGACCGCAGGTGTAGAGCAGTACTTC
cdr3_aa: CASSARWTAGVEQYF
clone_size: .
v_call: TRBV6-1
j_call: TRBJ2-7
d_call: .
cdr3_length: 15

cdr3_nt: TGCGCCAGCAGCCTCGAGGTTGCCCGGGAGCTGTTTTTT
cdr3_aa: CASSLEVARELFF
clone_size: .
v_call: TRBV4-1
j_call: TRBJ2-2
d_call: .
cdr3_length: 13

cdr3_nt: TGTGCCAGCAGCGTAGGGGCTGGGGCCCGGTCAGATACGCAGTATTTT
cdr3_aa: CASSVGAGARSDTQYF
clone_size: .
v_call: TRBV9
j_call: TRBJ2-3
d_call: .
cdr3_length: 16

cdr3_nt: TGTGCCAGCAGTGAAGCTGTGGGGGGAGGCACTGAAGCTTTCTTT
cdr3_aa: CASSEAVGGGTEAFF
clone_size: few
v_call: TRBV2
j_call: TRBJ1-1
d_call: .
cdr3_length: 15

cdr3_nt: TGTGCCAGCAGTTTAGCCCTCCTTCTGACAGCCATGAACACTGAAGCTTTCTTT
cdr3_aa: CASSLALLLTAMNTEAFF
clone_size: .
v_call: TRBV28
j_call: TRBJ1-1
d_call: .
cdr3_length: 18

cdr3_nt: TGCAGCGTTGATATAGCGGGAGGTAACACCGGGGAGCTGTTTTTT
cdr3_aa: CSVDIAGGNTGELFF
clone_size: .
v_call: TRBV29-1
j_call: TRBJ2-2
d_call: TRBD2
cdr3_length: 15

cdr3_nt: TGTGCCAGCATCGGTTTCACAGGGGGCAAGGGTGCAGATACGCAGTATTTT
cdr3_aa: CASIGFTGGKGADTQYF
clone_size: once
v_call: TRBV5-6
j_call: TRBJ2-3
d_call: TRBD1
cdr3_length: 17

cdr3_nt: TGCGCCAGCAGCCAAGGAGCGGGTCTAGCCAAAAACATTCAGTACTTC
cdr3_aa: CASSQGAGLAKNIQYF
clone_size: .
v_call: TRBV4-1
j_call: TRBJ2-4
d_call: .
cdr3_length: 16

cdr3_nt: TGTGCCTGGAGTGATAGGTCCTACAATGAGCAGTTCTTC
cdr3_aa: CAWSDRSYNEQFF
clone_size: .
v_call: TRBV30
j_call: TRBJ2-1
d_call: .
cdr3_length: 13

cdr3_nt: TGTGCCAGCAGCTTGGTTGAGGGGTCCACTGGGGAGCTGTTTTTT
cdr3_aa: CASSLVEGSTGELFF
clone_size: .
v_call: TRBV5-8
j_call: TRBJ2-2
d_call: .
cdr3_length: 15

cdr3_nt: TGTGCCAGCAGTCAAGACAGGCCGAATCAGCCCCAGCATTTT
cdr3_aa: CASSQDRPNQPQHF
clone_size: .
v_call: TRBV27
j_call: TRBJ1-5
d_call: .
cdr3_length: 14

cdr3_nt: TGTGCCAGCAGCCCCGGGGGGCAAGAGACCCAGTACTTC
cdr3_aa: CASSPGGQETQYF
clone_size: .
v_call: TRBV7-3
j_call: TRBJ2-5
d_call: TRBD2
cdr3_length: 13

cdr3_nt: TGCAGCGTGGCCGATAGACCTAACTACGAGCAGTACTTC
cdr3_aa: CSVADRPNYEQYF
clone_size: .
v_call: TRBV29-1
j_call: TRBJ2-7
d_call: .
cdr3_length: 13

cdr3_nt: TGTGCCAGTAACAAGGGGATAGGCGAGACCCAGTACTTC
cdr3_aa: CASNKGIGETQYF
clone_size: .
v_call: TRBV19
j_call: TRBJ2-5
d_call: .
cdr3_length: 13

cdr3_nt: TGTGCCAGCACCTCCAGCGGGAGCACTGGCGAGCAGTACTTC
cdr3_aa: CASTSSGSTGEQYF
clone_size: .
v_call: TRBV6-6
j_call: TRBJ2-7
d_call: TRBD2
cdr3_length: 14

cdr3_nt: TGTGCCAGCAGCCCTGGGACAGCTAATCAGCCCCAGCATTTT
cdr3_aa: CASSPGTANQPQHF
clone_size: .
v_call: TRBV5-5
j_call: TRBJ1-5
d_call: TRBD1
cdr3_length: 14

cdr3_nt: TGTGCCAGCAGTAAGACGCCACCGGGACAGGGCGGAAAACTGTTTTTT
cdr3_aa: CASSKTPPGQGGKLFF
clone_size: .
v_call: TRBV2
j_call: TRBJ1-4
d_call: TRBD1
cdr3_length: 16

cdr3_nt: TGTGCCAGCAGTGAACTAGCGGGAGACTGGAATGAGCAGTTCTTC
cdr3_aa: CASSELAGDWNEQFF
clone_size: .
v_call: TRBV2
j_call: TRBJ2-1
d_call: TRBD2
cdr3_length: 15

cdr3_nt: TGCGCCAGCAGCCCAAGCCATAGTCAAGAGACCCAGTACTTC
cdr3_aa: CASSPSHSQETQYF
clone_size: .
v_call: TRBV5-1
j_call: TRBJ2-5
d_call: .
cdr3_length: 14

cdr3_nt: TGTGCCAGCAGAACGATTAGCGGGTCTAGCACAGATACGCAGTATTTT
cdr3_aa: CASRTISGSSTDTQYF
clone_size: .
v_call: TRBV5-4
j_call: TRBJ2-3
d_call: TRBD2
cdr3_length: 16

cdr3_nt: TGCGCCAGCAGTGACTCCGGACAGGGGGCAAGCTATGGCTACACCTTC
cdr3_aa: CASSDSGQGASYGYTF
clone_size: .
v_call: TRBV10-2
j_call: TRBJ1-2
d_call: TRBD1
cdr3_length: 16

cdr3_nt: TGTGCCAGTAAGGGCGGGGTTAGCTACAATGAGCAGTTCTTC
cdr3_aa: CASKGGVSYNEQFF
clone_size: .
v_call: TRBV19
j_call: TRBJ2-1
d_call: .
cdr3_length: 14

cdr3_nt: TGCGCCAGCAGCCAAGAACGGACAGGGAGGACCGGGGAGCTGTTTTTT
cdr3_aa: CASSQERTGRTGELFF
clone_size: .
v_call: TRBV4-1
j_call: TRBJ2-2
d_call: TRBD1
cdr3_length: 16